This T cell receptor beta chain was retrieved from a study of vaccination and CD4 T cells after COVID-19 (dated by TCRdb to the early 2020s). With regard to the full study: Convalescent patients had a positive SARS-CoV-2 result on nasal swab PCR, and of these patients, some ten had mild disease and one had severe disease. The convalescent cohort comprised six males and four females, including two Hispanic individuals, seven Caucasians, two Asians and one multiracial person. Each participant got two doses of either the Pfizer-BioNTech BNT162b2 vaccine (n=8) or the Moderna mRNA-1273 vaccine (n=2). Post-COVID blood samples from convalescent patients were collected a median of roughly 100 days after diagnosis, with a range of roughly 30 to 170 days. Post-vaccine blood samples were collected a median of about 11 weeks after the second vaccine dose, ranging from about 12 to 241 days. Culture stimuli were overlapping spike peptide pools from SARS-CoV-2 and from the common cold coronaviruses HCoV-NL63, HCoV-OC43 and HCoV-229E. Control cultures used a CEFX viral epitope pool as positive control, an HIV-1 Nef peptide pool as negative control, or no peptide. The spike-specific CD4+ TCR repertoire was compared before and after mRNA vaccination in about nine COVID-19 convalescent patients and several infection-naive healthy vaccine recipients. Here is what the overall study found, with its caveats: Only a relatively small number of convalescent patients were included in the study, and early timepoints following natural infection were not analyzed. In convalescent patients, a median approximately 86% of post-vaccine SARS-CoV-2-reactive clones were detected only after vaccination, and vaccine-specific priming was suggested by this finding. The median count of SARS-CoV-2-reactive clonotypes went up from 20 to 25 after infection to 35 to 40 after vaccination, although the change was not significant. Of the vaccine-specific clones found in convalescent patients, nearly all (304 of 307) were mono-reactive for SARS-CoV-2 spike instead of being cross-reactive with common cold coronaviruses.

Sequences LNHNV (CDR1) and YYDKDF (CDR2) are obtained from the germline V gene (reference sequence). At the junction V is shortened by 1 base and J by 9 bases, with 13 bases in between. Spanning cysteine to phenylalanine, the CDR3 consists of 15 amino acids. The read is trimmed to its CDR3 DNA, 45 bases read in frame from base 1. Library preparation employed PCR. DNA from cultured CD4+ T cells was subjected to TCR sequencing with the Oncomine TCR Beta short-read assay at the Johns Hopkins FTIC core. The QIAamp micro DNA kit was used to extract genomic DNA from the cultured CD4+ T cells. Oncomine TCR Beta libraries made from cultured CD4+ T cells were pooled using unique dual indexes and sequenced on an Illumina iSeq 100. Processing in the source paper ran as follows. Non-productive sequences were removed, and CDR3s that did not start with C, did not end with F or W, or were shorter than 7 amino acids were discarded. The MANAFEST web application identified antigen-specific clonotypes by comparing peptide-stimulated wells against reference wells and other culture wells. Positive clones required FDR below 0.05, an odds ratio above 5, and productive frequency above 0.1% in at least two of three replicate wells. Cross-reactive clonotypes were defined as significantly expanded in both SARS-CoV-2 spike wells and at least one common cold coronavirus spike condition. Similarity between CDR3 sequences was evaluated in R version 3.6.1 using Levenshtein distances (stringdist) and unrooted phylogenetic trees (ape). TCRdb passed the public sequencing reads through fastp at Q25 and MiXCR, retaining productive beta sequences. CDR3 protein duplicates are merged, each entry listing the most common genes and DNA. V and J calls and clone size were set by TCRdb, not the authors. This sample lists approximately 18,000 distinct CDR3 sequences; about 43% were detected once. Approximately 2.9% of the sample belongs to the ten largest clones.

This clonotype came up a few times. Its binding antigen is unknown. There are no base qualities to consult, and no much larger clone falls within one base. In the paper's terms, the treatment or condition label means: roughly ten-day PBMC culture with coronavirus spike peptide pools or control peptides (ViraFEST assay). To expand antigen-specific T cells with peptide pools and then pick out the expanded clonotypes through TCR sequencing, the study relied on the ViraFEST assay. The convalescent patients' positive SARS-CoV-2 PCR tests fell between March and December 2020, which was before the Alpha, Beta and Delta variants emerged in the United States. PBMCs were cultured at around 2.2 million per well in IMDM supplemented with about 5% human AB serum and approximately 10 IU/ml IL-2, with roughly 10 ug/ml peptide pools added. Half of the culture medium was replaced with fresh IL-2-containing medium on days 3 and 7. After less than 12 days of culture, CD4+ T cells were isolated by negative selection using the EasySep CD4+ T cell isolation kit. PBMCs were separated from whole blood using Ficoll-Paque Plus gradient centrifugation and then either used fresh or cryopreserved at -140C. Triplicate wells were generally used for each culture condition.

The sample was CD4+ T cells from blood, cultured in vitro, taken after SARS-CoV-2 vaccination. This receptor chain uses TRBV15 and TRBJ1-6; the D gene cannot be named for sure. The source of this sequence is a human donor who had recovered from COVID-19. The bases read TGTGCCACCAGCAGAGGGGAGGGCTCTGCTTCACCCCTCCACTTT. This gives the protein CATSRGEGSASPLHF.